A single T cell receptor beta chain is shown here with its context. No antigen is known for it. Clones were sequenced by immunoSEQ multiplex PCR, and TCRdb holds only the in-frame ones, with some missing. In the table there are approximately 270,000 clones, 94% of which are singletons. These data originate in a study of T cell responses to AZD1222 COVID-19 vaccine. Study-wide findings and caveats: Two doses of AZD1222 preceded a rise in Spike-specific TCR breadth and depth. Repertoire collection took place solely once the T cell response had peaked. In a largely white British group with more females than males, clonal diversity was possibly underestimated.

This CDR3 contains 15 residues. CDR1 and CDR2 (germline): MDHEN, SYDVKM. Trimming pared 0 bases from V and 4 bases from J, leaving 10 bases between. The source is an adult who received the AZD1222 COVID-19 vaccine. V and J are TRBV28 and TRBJ1-5, with TRBD1 as a possible D gene (6 bases). The specimen was peripheral blood, collected 28 days after the second AZD1222 dose. CDR3 sequence: CASSLWDRPNQPQHF. CDR3 sequence (DNA): TGTGCCAGCAGTTTATGGGACAGACCAAATCAGCCCCAGCATTTT.